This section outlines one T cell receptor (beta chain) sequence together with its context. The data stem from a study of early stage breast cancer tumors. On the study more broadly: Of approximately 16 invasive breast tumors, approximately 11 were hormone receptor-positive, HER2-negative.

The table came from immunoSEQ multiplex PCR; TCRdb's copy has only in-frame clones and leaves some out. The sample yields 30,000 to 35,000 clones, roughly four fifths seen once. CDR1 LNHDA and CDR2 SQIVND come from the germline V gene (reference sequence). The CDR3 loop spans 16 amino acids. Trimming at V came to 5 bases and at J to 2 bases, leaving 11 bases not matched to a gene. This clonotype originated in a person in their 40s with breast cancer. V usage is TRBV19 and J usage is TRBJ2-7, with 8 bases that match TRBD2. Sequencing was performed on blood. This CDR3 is CASSAGGGSPTYEQYF. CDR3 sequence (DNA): TGTGCCAGTAGTGCCGGGGGGGGCTCTCCCACCTACGAGCAGTACTTC.